This entry features one T cell receptor (beta chain) sequence. Authors' analysis steps: Estimates of nucleated cell counts were drawn from the amplification of reference gene primers. Sequencing was performed with immunoSEQ multiplex PCR; in TCRdb, only in-frame clones are kept and a portion is missing. The V and J calls and clone size were taken over from that table, and D and trimming were inferred from the DNA. The sample lists roughly 260,000 clones, 87% occurring once. The data were taken from a study of blood T cell repertoires in COVID-19. Across the study: The study drew acute and convalescent COVID-19 samples from the United States, Italy and Spain. From T cells, B-cell-depleted T cells, or PBMCs came the material, which was cDNA or gDNA.

The germline V gene has CDR1 SGHTA and CDR2 FQGNSA. The CDR3 length is 13 residues. Trimming removed 5 bases from V and 2 bases from J, with 10 bases in between. The specimen sequenced was peripheral blood. The sequence was obtained from a woman aged 50 to 60 who had recovered from COVID-19. The rearrangement links TRBV7-2 to TRBJ2-7, with D maybe TRBD2 (6 bases). The CDR3 spells CASSRRTTYEQYF. CDR3 bases: TGTGCCAGCAGCCGGCGGACTACCTACGAGCAGTACTTC.